Below, 15 T cell receptor beta chains from the same sample are listed, as sequenced in a study of tumor-infiltrating lymphocytes in primary liver carcinoma. Between roughly 20 and 31 mg of unsorted bulk tissue served as the source from which RNA and DNA were co-extracted. Using a constant-region primer together with ProtoScript II reverse transcriptase, TCR beta cDNA was made from approximately 500 ng of total RNA. Three nested multiplex PCR rounds, a slightly modified ARM-PCR, produced the libraries for TCR beta. Investigators reported that the first two PCR rounds, at roughly 10 cycles each, used TRBV1-TRBV30 forward primers with a C-beta reverse primer. TCRdb redid the calling of the multiplex PCR reads with MiXCR, one entry per CDR3 protein. The sample lists 100,000 or so distinct CDR3 sequences, roughly 69% occurring once. Sequenced material: liver tumor tissue from sampling region 5. Subset indicated: tumor region T5, tumor centre. These receptors all stem from a woman aged 55-70 years with primary liver carcinoma and hepatitis B virus infection.

This clonotype has only a few counts. A much bigger clone sits one base away, suggesting this may be a read error. This chain connects TRBV12-3 or TRBV12-4 to TRBJ2-5; 7 bases are shared with TRBD1. The CDR3 contains 13 residues. This CDR3 reads CANSWGQQETQYF. As DNA, the CDR3 is TGTGCCAACAGTTGGGGACAGCAGGAGACCCAGTACTTC.

As regards this clonotype: An end of the junction differs from the germline gene, which may be a read error. The rearrangement uses TRBV5-1 and TRBJ2-2; D is tentatively TRBD1 or TRBD2 (5 bases each). CDR3 length: 15 residues. Looked up from germline, CDR1 is SGHRS and CDR2 is YFSETQ. The CDR3 nucleotides are TGTGCCAGCAGTTCGGGGCAGGGTACAACCGGGAAGCTGTTTTTT. Translated: CASSSGQGTTGKLFF.

Comment on this clonotype: The germline gene is not matched at one end of the junction; a read error may be the cause. The rearrangement joins TRBV11-1 to TRBJ2-1, with 8 bases fitting TRBD1. The CDR3 extends over 14 amino acids. Germline CDR1 reads SGHAT; CDR2 reads FQDESV (reference sequence). CDR3 residues: CTSSEIRTGREQFF. The CDR3 nucleotides read TGTACCAGCAGCGAGATCAGGACAGGGCGGGAACAGTTCTTC.

Details on this clonotype: The junction does not match germline at one end; this may be a read error. The chain links TRBV6-6 to TRBJ2-5, with 8 bases lining up with TRBD1. The CDR3 is 15 amino acids. Germline CDR1 and CDR2: MNHNY and SVGAGI (reference sequence). This CDR3 is CAGSTKTGGLETQYF. The CDR3 coding sequence is TGCGCCGGCAGTACAAAAACAGGGGGTCTAGAGACCCAGTACTTC.

Remarks on this clonotype: This could be a read error, since a much larger clone is one nucleotide away. The rearrangement joins TRBV5-1 to TRBJ1-5; the D is unclear. The germline V gene encodes CDR1 SGHRS and CDR2 YFSETQ. The CDR3 contains 15 residues. CDR3 loop: CARSLYGDSNQPQHF. The CDR3 coding sequence is TGCGCCAGGAGCTTGTACGGGGATAGCAATCAGCCCCAGCATTTT.

Ten or more counts support this clonotype. The chain joins TRBV12-3 or TRBV12-4 to TRBJ2-2; 13 positions match TRBD2. J lost 7 bases, V lost 1 base, and 6 bases had no gene match. This CDR3 is built from 17 residues. CDR3 sequence reads: CASSLGTSGRGHGELFF. The CDR3 nucleotides read TGTGCCAGCAGTTTAGGCACTAGCGGGAGGGGTCACGGGGAGCTGTTTTTT.

A word on this clonotype: At one end the junction does not follow the germline gene, possibly because of a read error. The V call is TRBV5-1, the J call TRBJ1-1, with TRBD1 as a possible D gene (6 bases). The CDR3 has 15 residues. Germline-derived CDR1 and CDR2 are SGHRS and YFSETQ. In DNA form, the CDR3 reads TGCACCAGCAGCGCCAGGGGAGGGAGGAACACTGAAGCTTTCTTT. Its translation is CTSSARGGRNTEAFF.

This clonotype was counted a single time. V is TRBV9 and J is TRBJ2-3; D not certain. The germline gives CDR1 SGDLS, CDR2 YYNGEE. V was pared by 0 bases and J by 3 bases, with 2 bases between. The CDR3 covers 12 residues. The CDR3 sequence is CASSVETDTQYF. For the CDR3, the DNA is TGTGCCAGCAGCGTAGAAACAGATACGCAGTATTTT. Looking up the rest from reference TRBV9 and TRBJ2-3 gives the full variable domain: DSGVTQTPKHLITATGQRVTLRCSPRSGDLSVYWYQQSLDQGLQFLIQYYNGEERAKGNILERFSAQQFPDLHSELNLSSLELGDSALYFCASSVETDTQYFGPGTRLTVL.

With regard to this clonotype: This may be a read error: a much more frequent sequence differs by one nucleotide. The chain combines TRBV13 with TRBJ2-6; D might be TRBD1 or TRBD2, each matching 6 bases. This CDR3 is built from 17 residues. CDR1 PRHDT and CDR2 FYEKMQ come from the germline V gene (reference sequence). The CDR3 DNA reads as TGTGTCAGCAGCTTTGGCGCCCGGGGGCGAGAGGCCAACGTCCTGACTTTC. Its protein product is CVSSFGARGREANVLTF.

Comment on this clonotype: A much bigger clone sits one base away, suggesting this may be a read error. J is TRBJ1-5 and V is TRBV28; D unresolved. The CDR3 runs to 14 residues. The germline V gene encodes CDR1 MDHEN and CDR2 SYDVKM. The CDR3 protein is CPSRPLVSNQPQHF. In nucleotides, the CDR3 is TGTCCCAGCAGACCCTTAGTTAGCAATCAGCCCCAGCATTTT.

On this clonotype: Since the CDR3 does not end with the conserved phenylalanine or tryptophan, this likely comes from a read error. Because the CDR3's place on the DNA is in doubt, the DNA is left out and the CDR3 is given as listed by TCRdb. The rearrangement uses TRBV11-2 and TRBJ2-7; the table's D gene call, TRBD2, was not cross checked with the DNA. The CDR3 is 12 amino acids long, termini counted. CDR1 is SGHAT, CDR2 FQNNGV, per germline. CDR3 region: CASSPELAGVSL.

This clonotype appeared a few times. Possible read error: a much larger clone is one base away. The rearrangement links TRBV30 to TRBJ2-2; D remains unclear. The CDR3 is made up of 12 amino acids. CDR1 and CDR2 from the germline V gene are GTSNPN and SVGIG (reference sequence). CDR3 loop: CAWSRVTVELFF. CDR3 bases: TGTGCCTGGAGTAGGGTCACCGTGGAGCTGTTTTTT. The variable domain in full, completed from reference TRBV30 and TRBJ2-2, reads SQTIHQWPATLVQPVGSPLSLECTVEGTSNPNLYWYRQAAGRGLQLLFYSVGIGQISSEVPQNLSASRPQDRQFILSSKKLLLSDSGFYLCAWSRVTVELFFGEGSRLTVL.

Concerning this clonotype: At one of its ends the junction is not consistent with the germline gene, which may arise from a read error. V usage is TRBV5-8 and J usage is TRBJ2-7; possible D gene TRBD2, 5 bases. Germline V gives CDR1 SGHTS, CDR2 YDEGEE. CDR3 size: 14 residues. In nucleotides, the CDR3 is TGTGCCAGCAGCCTCCGGACTCAAACCTACGAGCACTACTTC. Its protein is CASSLRTQTYEHYF. Variable domain in full (rest from reference TRBV5-8 and TRBJ2-7): EAGVTQSPTHLIKTRGQQATLRCSPISGHTSVYWYQQALGLGLQFLLWYDEGEERNRGNFPPRFSGRQFPNYSSELNVNALELEDSALYLCASSLRTQTYEHYFGPGTRLTVT.

Concerning this clonotype itself: At one of its ends the junction is not consistent with the germline gene, which may arise from a read error. This sequence joins TRBV2 and TRBJ2-7, with 8 bases identical to TRBD1. CDR3 length: 15 residues. CDR1 and CDR2 (germline): SNHLY, FYNNEI. CDR3 in amino acids: CANSESSGGSYKQYF. CDR3 nucleotide sequence: TGTGCCAACAGTGAAAGTTCAGGGGGCTCCTACAAGCAGTACTTC. The entire variable domain, with the rest obtained from reference TRBV2 and TRBJ2-7, is as follows: EPEVTQTPSHQVTQMGQEVILRCVPISNHLYFYWYRQILGQKVEFLVSFYNNEISEKSEIFDDQFSVERPDGSNFTLKIRSTKLEDSAMYFCANSESSGGSYKQYFGPGTRLTVT.

This clonotype appeared once. The junction shows a germline mismatch at one end, possibly a read error. The chain links TRBV6-5 to TRBJ1-5, with 7 bases that match TRBD1. This CDR3 has 18 amino acids. Germline V gene lookup returns CDR1 MNHEY and CDR2 SVGAGI. Here the CDR3 reads CVSSPDRVALGGNQPQHF. The CDR3 DNA follows: TGTGTCAGCAGTCCAGACAGGGTGGCCCTTGGGGGTAATCAGCCCCAGCATTTT.